A single sample gave rise to the 6 T cell receptor beta chains below, sequenced in a study of cytomegalovirus exposure and HLA in healthy donors. Use of 60 Vbeta and 13 Jbeta primers characterized the PCR. TCRdb's copy holds only in-frame clones and misses some; the assay was immunoSEQ multiplex PCR. This sample has over 150,000 clones, with roughly 80% found just once. Input material: PBMCs. The receptors come from a woman aged 25 to 45 in good health and CMV-seropositive.

J is TRBJ1-6 and V is TRBV6-5, with D tentatively TRBD1 (5 bases). Trimming removed 2 bases from V and 10 bases from J, with 12 bases in between. Germline CDR1 MNHEY, CDR2 SVGAGI. CDR3 length: 14 residues. The CDR3 nucleotides are TGTGCCAGCAGTTACCCCGGGACTAGATCACCCCTCCACTTT. Translated: CASSYPGTRSPLHF.

The chain uses TRBV6-5 and TRBJ1-1; 7 positions match TRBD1. CDR3 size: 15 residues. Germline V gene sequence: CDR1 MNHEY, CDR2 SVGAGI. The V gene end was trimmed by 2 bases and the J gene end by 1 base; junction bases not matched to a gene: 4. CDR3 bases: TGTGCCAGCAGTTACCGCCGGACAGGGAACACTGAAGCTTTCTTT. This gives the protein CASSYRRTGNTEAFF.

The genes are TRBV5-1 and TRBJ1-2; the match to TRBD1 covers 9 bases. Germline loops: CDR1 SGHRS, CDR2 YFSETQ. V was pared by 3 bases and J by 8 bases, with 17 bases of the junction left unmatched. This CDR3 is built from 17 residues. The CDR3 loop is CASSSDTGQGRNRGYTF. CDR3 coding DNA: TGCGCCAGCAGCTCGGATACTGGACAGGGGCGCAATCGGGGCTACACCTTC.

This chain links TRBV4-2 with TRBJ2-3; TRBD2 matches at 8 bases. From germline, CDR1 is LGHNA and CDR2 YNFKEQ. This CDR3 region has 15 residues. J lost 4 bases, V lost 2 bases, and 5 bases had no gene match. The CDR3 DNA sequence: TGTGCCAGCAGCCAAATAGCGGGGATGGCAGATACGCAGTATTTT. Its protein product is CASSQIAGMADTQYF.

In its sample, this clone was seen once. The V call is TRBV18, the J call TRBJ1-1, with a possible D match to TRBD1 (6 bases). Germline assignment: CDR1 KGHSH and CDR2 LQKENI. The CDR3 runs to 14 residues. V lost 8 bases and J 1 base, leaving 14 bases between the germline ends. DNA of the CDR3: TGTGCCAGCCGGGGGGCAGGCTCGAACACTGAAGCTTTCTTT. Residues: CASRGAGSNTEAFF. Full variable domain (missing parts from reference TRBV18 and TRBJ1-1): NAGVMQNPRHLVRRRGQEARLRCSPMKGHSHVYWYRQLPEEGLKFMVYLQKENIIDESGMPKERFSAEFPKEGPSILRIQQVVRGDSAAYFCASRGAGSNTEAFFGQGTRLTVV.

For this clone: Other nucleotide sequences in the sample specify the same CDR3. The chain is built from TRBV9 and TRBJ2-1; 8 nucleotides align to TRBD2. CDR3 length: 15 residues. Germline CDR1 and CDR2: SGDLS and YYNGEE. V lost 0 bases, J lost 6 bases, and 5 bases stayed unmatched. CDR3 bases: TGTGCCAGCAGCGTAGCGGGAGGGCTGGGCAATGAGCAGTTCTTC. Protein product: CASSVAGGLGNEQFF.